This entry lists 32 T cell receptor beta chains sequenced from one sample in a study of vaccination effects on CD4 cells after COVID-19. Clones were read by immunoSEQ multiplex PCR, and TCRdb kept only the in-frame ones, dropping some. This table has tens of thousands of clones, over 60% appearing once. What these receptors recognize is not known. Sequencing followed a ViraFEST assay step that expanded antigen-specific CD4+ T cells with viral peptide pools. Scientists isolated CD4+ T cells after a roughly 9-day culture period ended. PCR confirmed that the person was infected with SARS-CoV-2 between March and December 2020. Source: CD4+ T cells from PBMCs cultured with a peptide pool, taken before COVID-19 vaccination. All receptors derive from a human donor who had a prior SARS-CoV-2 infection.

This chain joins TRBV6-6 and TRBJ2-1, with TRBD2 matching 11 bases. CDR1 is MNHNY, CDR2 SVGAGI, per germline (reference sequence). V dropped 6 bases and J dropped 4; count of bases not matched to a gene: 11. This CDR3 is built from 17 residues. The chain's CDR3 is CASSRLRSSGRYNEQFF. The CDR3 region has the DNA TGTGCCAGCAGCCGATTACGATCTAGCGGGAGGTACAATGAGCAGTTCTTC.

The V call is TRBV4-1, the J call TRBJ1-6, with 12 bases fitting TRBD1. CDR1 and CDR2 from the germline V gene are MGHRA and YSYEKL. The CDR3 covers 18 residues. V lost 0 bases and J lost 7; bases outside the gene matches: 7. The CDR3 bases are TGCGCCAGCAGCCAAGATGGGGGACAGGGGGCCAGGAATTCACCCCTCCACTTT. This gives the protein CASSQDGGQGARNSPLHF.

The rearrangement uses TRBV5-1 and TRBJ1-2; 8 bases match TRBD1. Trimming removed 4 bases from V and 7 bases from J; junction bases left unmatched: 9. This CDR3 region has 14 residues. CDR1 SGHRS and CDR2 YFSETQ come from the germline V gene. Here the CDR3 DNA reads TGCGCCAGCAGCGGGCCGGGACAGGCCTCTGGCTACACCTTC. Protein: CASSGPGQASGYTF.

The chain employs TRBV6-5 and TRBJ1-1; D remains ambiguous. The V gene lost 6 bases and the J gene lost 0 bases, with 11 bases spanning the gap. Germline loops: CDR1 MNHEY, CDR2 SVGAGI. This CDR3 has 14 residues. The CDR3 is CASRFNNMNTEAFF. The CDR3 DNA reads TGTGCCAGCAGGTTTAATAACATGAACACTGAAGCTTTCTTT.

The chain employs TRBV18 and TRBJ2-3; 9 positions match TRBD2. CDR3 length equals 14 residues. The V gene end was trimmed by 3 bases and the J gene end by 4 bases; junction bases not matched to a gene: 2. The germline CDR1 and CDR2 sequences are KGHSH and LQKENI. CDR3 nucleotides: TGTGCCAGCTCACCCCTAGCGGGGTCAGATACGCAGTATTTT. Its protein product is CASSPLAGSDTQYF.

The V call is TRBV6-5, the J call TRBJ2-3; either TRBD1 or TRBD2 may fit D (5 bases each). V was shortened by 5 bases and J by 9 bases, with 18 bases between the two germline ends. Germline V gene data show CDR1 as MNHEY and CDR2 as SVGAGI. The CDR3 consists of 14 residues. The CDR3 sequence is CASSILEVWDTQYF. CDR3 DNA: TGTGCCAGCAGTATCCTGGAGGTGTGGGACACGCAGTATTTT.

The chain couples TRBV7-2 to TRBJ2-3; TRBD1 might be the D (6 bases). This CDR3 has 16 amino acids. Trimming shortened V by 7 bases and J by 0 bases, and 17 bases separated the two germline ends. Germline CDR1 reads SGHTA; CDR2 reads FQGNSA. Here the CDR3 DNA reads TGTGCCAGCACCCATTCGGGGACACCTAGCACAGATACGCAGTATTTT. Amino acids: CASTHSGTPSTDTQYF.

The chain links TRBV6-5 to TRBJ2-5; possible D gene TRBD2, 5 bases. The CDR3 runs 13 residues. Germline-derived CDR1 and CDR2 are MNHEY and SVGAGI. V was trimmed by 6 bases and J by 4 bases, leaving 12 bases between them. CDR3 sequence (DNA): TGTGCCAGCAGGCCCGGGATTATAGAGACCCAGTACTTC. It is translated as CASRPGIIETQYF.

The V gene is TRBV7-9, the J gene TRBJ2-5; D ambiguous. Per the germline V gene, CDR1 is SEHNR and CDR2 is FQNEAQ (reference sequence). The CDR3 has 13 residues. V lost 5 bases and J lost 5, with 12 bases in between. The CDR3 DNA sequence: TGTGCCAGCAGCCCACTCTACGGGGAGACCCAGTACTTC. This gives the protein CASSPLYGETQYF.

The chain uses TRBV10-3 and TRBJ2-3; 8 positions match TRBD2. CDR1 is ENHRY, CDR2 SYGVKD, per germline. J lost 4 bases, V lost 3 bases, and 9 bases had no gene match. The CDR3 has 16 residues. This chain's CDR3 is CAISEHTSGGPDTQYF. For the CDR3, the DNA is TGTGCCATCAGTGAACACACTAGCGGAGGCCCAGATACGCAGTATTTT.

The chain links TRBV15 to TRBJ1-1, with D maybe TRBD1 (5 bases). V lost 1 base and J lost 7, with 28 bases in between. Per the germline V gene, CDR1 is LNHNV and CDR2 is YYDKDF (reference sequence). The length of the CDR3 is 19 residues. The CDR3 is CATSRALTMTAPDGSEAFF. CDR3 coding DNA: TGTGCCACCAGCAGAGCACTTACCATGACAGCGCCCGATGGGAGTGAAGCTTTCTTT. Together with reference TRBV15 and TRBJ1-1, the CDR3 gives the full variable domain: DAMVIQNPRYQVTQFGKPVTLSCSQTLNHNVMYWYQQKSSQAPKLLFHYYDKDFNNEADTPDNFQSRRPNTSFCFLDIRSPGLGDTAMYLCATSRALTMTAPDGSEAFFGQGTRLTVV.

The CDR3 DNA is TGTGCCTGGAGTCCCTCCAGAGAGACCCAGTACTTC. The encoded protein is CAWSPSRETQYF. The chain is built from TRBV30 and TRBJ2-5, with D unresolved. The CDR3 has 12 amino acids. Trimming stripped 2 bases from V and 4 bases from J, with 8 bases between. From germline, CDR1 is GTSNPN and CDR2 SVGIG (reference sequence).

The chain links TRBV5-1 to TRBJ1-3; D unclear. V lost 4 bases and J lost 0, with 11 bases in between. Per germline, CDR1 SGHRS and CDR2 YFSETQ. CDR3 size: 15 residues. The CDR3 sequence is CASSILLSSGNTIYF. The DNA of the CDR3 is TGCGCCAGCAGCATCTTGTTGAGCTCTGGAAACACCATATATTTT.

The V and J genes are TRBV2 and TRBJ1-3; no firm D call. This CDR3 is 15 amino acids long. The V end was cut by 4 bases, the J end by 1 base, with 11 bases between. Per the germline V gene, CDR1 is SNHLY and CDR2 is FYNNEI. CDR3 sequence reads: CASSAGIGSGNTIYF. The CDR3 nucleotides are TGTGCCAGCAGTGCGGGGATCGGATCTGGAAACACCATATATTTT.

The rearrangement uses TRBV5-1 and TRBJ1-1; D unclear. V was trimmed by 0 bases and J by 1 base, leaving 7 bases between them. The CDR3 totals 14 residues. CDR1 SGHRS and CDR2 YFSETQ come from the germline V gene. CDR3: CASSLDGRNTEAFF. The CDR3 DNA reads TGCGCCAGCAGCTTGGACGGGAGGAACACTGAAGCTTTCTTT.

DNA of the CDR3: TGCGCCAGCAGCTTGATGGTGGGAGAAGAAAAACTGTTTTTT. It is translated as CASSLMVGEEKLFF. The chain has TRBV5-1 and TRBJ1-4; D is unresolved. The CDR3 loop spans 14 amino acids. CDR1 is SGHRS, CDR2 YFSETQ, per germline. The V end was cut by 1 base, the J end by 8 bases, with 12 bases between.

The chain has TRBV5-1 and TRBJ2-1; 11 nucleotides agree with TRBD2. The CDR3 is 16 residues long. The germline gives CDR1 SGHRS, CDR2 YFSETQ. Trimming removed 0 bases from V and 3 bases from J; junction bases left unmatched: 2. In DNA form, the CDR3 reads TGCGCCAGCAGCTTGGATGGGACTAGCGGCTACAATGAGCAGTTCTTC. As protein: CASSLDGTSGYNEQFF.

J is TRBJ2-1 and V is TRBV4-3; the D gene is possibly TRBD2 (5 bases). This CDR3 region has 14 residues. The V and J ends lost 2 bases and 5 bases respectively, with 10 bases between them. CDR1 is LGHNA and CDR2 is YSLEER in the germline V gene. In DNA, the CDR3 is TGCGCCAGCAGCCAAAGGACTGGAGACAATGAGCAGTTCTTC. The encoded protein is CASSQRTGDNEQFF.

The chain combines TRBV19 with TRBJ2-6; 7 nucleotides agree with TRBD1. The CDR3 is 15 residues long. Germline values: CDR1 LNHDA, CDR2 SQIVND (reference sequence). Germline trimming cut 5 bases from V and 4 bases from J; bases unmatched to any gene: 5. The DNA for the CDR3 is TGTGCCAGTAGTGTAACAGGGGTGGGGGCCAACGTCCTGACTTTC. It encodes CASSVTGVGANVLTF.

The rearrangement uses TRBV21-1 and TRBJ1-6; the DNA was not compared with TRBD1, the D call given in the table. TRBV21-1 is recorded as a pseudogene. The CDR3 is 15 residues long. CDR3 in DNA: TGTGCCAGCAGCATTTACAGCTCCTATAATTCACCCCTCCACTTT. It specifies CASSIYSSYNSPLHF.

This chain uses TRBV21-1 with TRBJ1-1; the table's D call TRBD1 went unverified against the DNA. TRBV21-1 represents a pseudogene. The CDR3 has 14 amino acids. CDR3 loop: CASTLGTGVTEAFF. Here the CDR3 DNA reads TGTGCCAGCACCTTAGGGACAGGGGTCACTGAAGCTTTCTTT.

The V and J genes are TRBV7-2 and TRBJ2-5, with D perhaps TRBD1 or TRBD2 (5 bases each). This CDR3 comprises 14 residues. Deletions cut 3 bases from V and 5 bases from J, with 13 bases between. The germline V gene has CDR1 SGHTA and CDR2 FQGNSA. CDR3 nucleotides: TGTGCCAGCAGCTTCCAGGGTGGCGGGGAGACCCAGTACTTC. It specifies CASSFQGGGETQYF.

The chain joins TRBV2 to TRBJ1-2; 8 bases agree with TRBD1. The CDR3 contains 13 residues. Germline V CDR1 and CDR2: SNHLY, FYNNEI. V shed 5 bases and J 7 bases; nucleotides not matched to a gene: 6. The chain's CDR3 is CASSPDRGSGYTF. CDR3 DNA: TGTGCCAGCAGTCCAGACAGGGGAAGTGGCTACACCTTC.

This clone was seen more than once but under ten times. The J gene is TRBJ1-1, the V gene TRBV5-1; D perhaps matches TRBD1 (6 bases). The CDR3 contains 16 residues. Germline-derived CDR1 and CDR2 are SGHRS and YFSETQ. Trimming pared 3 bases from V and 1 base from J, leaving 16 bases between. The CDR3 coding sequence is TGCGCCAGCAGCTACTCTTACAGGGCGACGAACACTGAAGCTTTCTTT. It translates to CASSYSYRATNTEAFF.

The gene calls are TRBV2 and TRBJ1-1; no clear D gene. Germline loops: CDR1 SNHLY, CDR2 FYNNEI. The CDR3 covers 13 residues. V was trimmed by 4 bases and J by 7 bases, leaving 13 bases between them. CDR3 bases: TGTGCCAGCAGTGTTCTACTAAAGGGTGAAGCTTTCTTT. Protein: CASSVLLKGEAFF.

The chain is built from TRBV18 and TRBJ1-1, with D unresolved. The CDR3 covers 14 residues. The ends were cut back, 8 bases at V and 0 bases at J, with 13 bases in the middle. CDR1 is KGHSH, CDR2 LQKENI, per germline. Here the CDR3 reads CASTTGRMNTEAFF. In DNA form, the CDR3 reads TGTGCCAGCACGACCGGACGGATGAACACTGAAGCTTTCTTT. The complete variable domain, with remaining parts taken from reference TRBV18 and TRBJ1-1, reads NAGVMQNPRHLVRRRGQEARLRCSPMKGHSHVYWYRQLPEEGLKFMVYLQKENIIDESGMPKERFSAEFPKEGPSILRIQQVVRGDSAAYFCASTTGRMNTEAFFGQGTRLTVV.

This rearrangement joins TRBV27 to TRBJ1-3; D uncertain. Trimming removed 2 bases at V and 4 bases at J, with 6 bases between. The V gene's germline CDR1 is MNHEY and CDR2 SMNVEV (reference sequence). The CDR3 consists of 13 residues. The CDR3 spells CASSLTWGNTIYF. The CDR3 nucleotides read TGTGCCAGCAGTTTAACTTGGGGAAACACCATATATTTT.

The chain is built from TRBV9 and TRBJ2-1, with 13 bases matching TRBD2. Per the germline V gene, CDR1 is SGDLS and CDR2 is YYNGEE. Trimming removed 4 bases from V and 3 bases from J; junction bases left unmatched: 10. CDR3 size: 18 residues. The CDR3 region has the DNA TGTGCCAGCAGCCCTCAGCCCGGGACTAGCGGGGTCTACAATGAGCAGTTCTTC. It encodes CASSPQPGTSGVYNEQFF.

This clone was seen more than once but under ten times. The CDR3, as DNA: TGTGCCAGCAGCACCTACTTCCTAGCGGGGAGGGGAGATACGCAGTATTTT. Translation: CASSTYFLAGRGDTQYF. J is TRBJ2-3 and V is TRBV7-9; 9 nucleotides match TRBD2. This CDR3 has 17 residues. The junction had 14 bases not matched to a gene; V was cut back by 5 bases and J by 5 bases. Germline CDR1 SEHNR, CDR2 FQNEAQ (reference sequence).

This chain connects TRBV5-6 to TRBJ2-3; TRBD2 aligns across 7 bases. The trim removed 0 bases at V and 3 bases at J, leaving 10 bases unmatched. CDR1 is SGHDT, CDR2 YYEEEE, per germline. The CDR3 is 17 amino acids. The CDR3 coding sequence is TGTGCCAGCAGCTTGGATAGCGGGCAGGTTTATACAGATACGCAGTATTTT. Its protein is CASSLDSGQVYTDTQYF.

V and J are TRBV18 and TRBJ2-5; D call uncertain. With 0 bases removed from V and 7 bases from J, the gap between germline ends came to 9 bases. CDR1 is KGHSH, CDR2 LQKENI, per germline. The CDR3 is 13 amino acids. CDR3: CASSPPTSATQYF. The CDR3 region has the DNA TGTGCCAGCTCACCACCGACAAGCGCGACCCAGTACTTC.

This clone was counted between two and nine times. The chain uses TRBV7-9 and TRBJ2-3, with D possibly matching TRBD2 (5 bases). The CDR3 is 13 amino acids. Germline V gives CDR1 SEHNR, CDR2 FQNEAQ (reference sequence). V was shortened by 7 bases and J by 6 bases, with 14 bases between the two germline ends. This chain's CDR3 is CASNFGGWDTQYF. CDR3 nucleotides: TGTGCCAGCAACTTCGGAGGTTGGGATACGCAGTATTTT.